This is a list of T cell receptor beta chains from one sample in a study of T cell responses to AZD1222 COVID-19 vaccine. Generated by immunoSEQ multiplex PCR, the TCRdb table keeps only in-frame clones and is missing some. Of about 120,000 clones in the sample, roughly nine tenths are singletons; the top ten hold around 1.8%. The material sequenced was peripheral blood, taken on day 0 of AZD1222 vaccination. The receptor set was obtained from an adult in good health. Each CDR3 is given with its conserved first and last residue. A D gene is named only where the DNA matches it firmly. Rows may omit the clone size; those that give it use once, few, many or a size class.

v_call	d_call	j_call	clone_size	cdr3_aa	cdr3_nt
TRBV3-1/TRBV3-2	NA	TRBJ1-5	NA	CASSQVASNQPQHF	TGTGCCAGCAGCCAAGTTGCGAGCAATCAGCCCCAGCATTTT
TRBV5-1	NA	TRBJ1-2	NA	CASSLGQSGYTF	TGCGCCAGCAGCTTGGGACAGAGTGGCTACACCTTC
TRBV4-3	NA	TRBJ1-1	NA	CASSQDWLSNTEAFF	TGCGCCAGCAGCCAAGATTGGTTGTCTAACACTGAAGCTTTCTTT
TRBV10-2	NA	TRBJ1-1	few	CASSEDRNTEAFF	TGCGCCAGCAGTGAGGACAGAAACACTGAAGCTTTCTTT
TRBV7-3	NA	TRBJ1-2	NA	CASSSPGLAYGYTF	TGTGCCAGCAGCTCTCCGGGGCTAGCGTATGGCTACACCTTC
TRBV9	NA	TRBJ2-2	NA	CASSPPNTGELFF	TGTGCCAGCAGCCCGCCCAACACCGGGGAGCTGTTTTTT
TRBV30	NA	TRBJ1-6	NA	CAWRADSSYNSPLHF	TGTGCCTGGAGAGCGGACAGCTCCTATAATTCACCCCTCCACTTT
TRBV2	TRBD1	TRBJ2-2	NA	CASTRGRVTGELFF	TGTGCCAGCACCAGGGGGCGCGTCACCGGGGAGCTGTTTTTT
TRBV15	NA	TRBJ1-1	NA	CATSRASHPGAEAFF	TGTGCCACCAGCAGAGCCTCACACCCTGGGGCTGAAGCTTTCTTT
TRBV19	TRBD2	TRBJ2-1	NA	CASSPPTSGKNEQFF	TGTGCCAGTAGTCCACCGACTAGCGGGAAGAATGAGCAGTTCTTC
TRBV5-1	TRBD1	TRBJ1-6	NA	CASSLLAGGGNVNSPLHF	TGCGCCAGCAGCTTGCTGGCAGGGGGCGGGAATGTGAATTCACCCCTCCACTTT
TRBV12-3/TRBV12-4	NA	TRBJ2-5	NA	CASSFSFRETQYF	TGTGCCAGCAGTTTTTCCTTTCGAGAGACCCAGTACTTC
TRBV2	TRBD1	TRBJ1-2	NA	CASSLTSDRNYGYTF	TGTGCCAGCAGTCTAACCTCGGACAGGAACTATGGCTACACCTTC
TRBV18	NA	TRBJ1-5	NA	CASSPGLGQPQHF	TGTGCCAGCTCACCAGGGCTGGGTCAGCCCCAGCATTTT
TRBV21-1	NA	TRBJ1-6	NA	CASSKIGDNSPLHF	TGTGCCAGCAGCAAAATCGGGGATAATTCACCCCTCCACTTT
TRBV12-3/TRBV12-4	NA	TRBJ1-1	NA	CASSFSNTEAFF	TGTGCCAGCAGTTTTTCAAACACTGAAGCTTTCTTT
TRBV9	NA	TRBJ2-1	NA	CASSVEDSSYNEQFF	TGTGCCAGCAGCGTAGAGGACAGCTCCTACAATGAGCAGTTCTTC
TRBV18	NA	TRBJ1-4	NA	CASSPPGGLRKLFF	TGTGCCAGCTCACCACCGGGCGGGTTGAGAAAACTGTTTTTT
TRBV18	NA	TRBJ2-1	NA	CASSPRQFVAGEQFF	TGTGCCAGCTCACCACGGCAGTTTGTCGCTGGTGAGCAGTTCTTC
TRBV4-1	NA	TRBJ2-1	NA	CASSQARGITYNEQFF	TGCGCCAGCAGCCAAGCCCGGGGGATTACCTACAATGAGCAGTTCTTC
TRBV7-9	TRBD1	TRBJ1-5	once	CASSQGQTSNQPQHF	TGTGCCAGCAGCCAGGGACAGACGAGCAATCAGCCCCAGCATTTT
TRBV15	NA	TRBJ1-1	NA	CATSRDLGGGAGGAFF	TGTGCCACCAGCAGAGATTTAGGCGGGGGCGCGGGTGGAGCTTTCTTT
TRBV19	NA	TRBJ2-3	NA	CASSSLPRTLVPDTQYF	TGTGCCAGTAGTTCCCTCCCTCGGACACTTGTACCAGATACGCAGTATTTT
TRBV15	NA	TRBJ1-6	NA	CATSRINSPLHF	TGTGCCACCAGCAGGATAAATTCACCCCTCCACTTT
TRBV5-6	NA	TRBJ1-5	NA	CASSLSIGEPQHF	TGTGCCAGCAGCTTGAGTATAGGCGAGCCCCAGCATTTT
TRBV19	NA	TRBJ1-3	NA	CASSMGVGNSGNTIYF	TGTGCCAGTAGTATGGGGGTAGGGAACTCTGGAAACACCATATATTTT
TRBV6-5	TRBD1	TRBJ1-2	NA	CASSYSDGQGLYGYTF	TGTGCCAGCAGTTACTCGGACGGACAGGGTCTCTATGGCTACACCTTC
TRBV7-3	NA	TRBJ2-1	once	CASSLTSGSVEFF	TGTGCCAGCAGCTTAACGTCCGGGTCGGTTGAGTTCTTC
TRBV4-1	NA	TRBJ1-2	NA	CASSRDRKGYTF	TGCGCCAGCAGCCGAGACAGGAAAGGCTACACCTTC
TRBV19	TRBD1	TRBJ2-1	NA	CASSRQGGEQFF	TGTGCCAGTAGTCGACAGGGTGGTGAGCAGTTCTTC
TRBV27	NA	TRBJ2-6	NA	CASSPPYGYRANVLTF	TGTGCCAGCAGTCCTCCTTATGGGTATAGGGCCAACGTCCTGACTTTC
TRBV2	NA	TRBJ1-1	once	CASSELDTLEAFF	TGTGCCAGCAGTGAATTGGACACACTTGAAGCTTTCTTT
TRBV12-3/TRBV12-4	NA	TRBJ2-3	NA	CASSLRLSDTQYF	TGTGCCAGCAGTTTGCGTCTTTCAGATACGCAGTATTTT
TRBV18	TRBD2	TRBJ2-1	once	CASSPPLAGVNEQFF	TGTGCCAGCTCACCACCGCTAGCGGGAGTCAATGAGCAGTTCTTC
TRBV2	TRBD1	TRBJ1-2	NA	CASRFITGAGYGYTF	TGTGCCAGCCGATTCATTACAGGGGCGGGCTATGGCTACACCTTC
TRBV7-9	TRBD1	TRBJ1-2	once	CASSGRQGAAYGYTF	TGTGCCAGCAGCGGGAGACAGGGGGCGGCCTATGGCTACACCTTC
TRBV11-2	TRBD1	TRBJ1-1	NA	CASSAWKGGANTEAFF	TGTGCCAGCAGCGCCTGGAAAGGGGGCGCGAACACTGAAGCTTTCTTT
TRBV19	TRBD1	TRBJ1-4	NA	CASSIGGQGEEKLFF	TGTGCCAGTAGTATAGGAGGACAGGGGGAAGAAAAACTGTTTTTT
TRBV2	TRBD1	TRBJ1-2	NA	CASRGDRMYGYTF	TGTGCCAGCAGGGGGGACAGGATGTATGGCTACACCTTC
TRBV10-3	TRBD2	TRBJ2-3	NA	CAILLREGSTDTQYF	TGTGCCATCCTTCTCAGGGAGGGAAGCACAGATACGCAGTATTTT
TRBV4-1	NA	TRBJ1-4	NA	CASSQEESREKLFF	TGCGCCAGCAGCCAAGAAGAATCGAGGGAAAAACTGTTTTTT
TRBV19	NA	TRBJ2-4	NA	CASSSGQPGENIQYF	TGTGCCAGTAGTTCCGGGCAACCAGGGGAGAACATTCAGTACTTC
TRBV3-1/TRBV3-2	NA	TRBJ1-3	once	CASSQGLTGNTIYF	TGTGCCAGCAGCCAAGGGCTTACTGGAAACACCATATATTTT
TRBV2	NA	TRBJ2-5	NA	CASSVRETQYF	TGTGCCAGCAGTGTGAGAGAGACCCAGTACTTC
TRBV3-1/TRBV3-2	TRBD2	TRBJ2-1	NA	CASSQAELAGGNEQFF	TGTGCCAGCAGCCAAGCCGAACTAGCGGGAGGCAATGAGCAGTTCTTC
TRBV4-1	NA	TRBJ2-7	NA	CASSQAGRAGEQYF	TGCGCCAGCAGCCAAGCGGGCAGGGCCGGCGAGCAGTACTTC
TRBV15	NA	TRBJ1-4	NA	CATSSKVHQKLFF	TGTGCCACCAGCAGCAAGGTACATCAGAAACTGTTTTTT
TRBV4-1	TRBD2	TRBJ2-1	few	CASSQATSASGSRIYNEQFF	TGCGCCAGCAGCCAAGCCACCTCGGCTAGCGGGAGTCGGATATACAATGAGCAGTTCTTC
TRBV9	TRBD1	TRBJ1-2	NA	CASSPSQGALNYGYTF	TGTGCCAGCAGCCCGAGCCAGGGGGCGCTTAACTATGGCTACACCTTC
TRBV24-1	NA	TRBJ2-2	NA	CATTSGGLNTGELFF	TGTGCCACGACGAGCGGCGGGCTGAACACCGGGGAGCTGTTTTTT
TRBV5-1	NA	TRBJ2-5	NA	CASSPLAAPSQETQYF	TGCGCCAGCAGCCCGCTAGCAGCCCCTTCACAAGAGACCCAGTACTTC
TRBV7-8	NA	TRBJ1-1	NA	CASSIEGNTEAFF	TGTGCCAGCAGTATAGAGGGTAACACTGAAGCTTTCTTT
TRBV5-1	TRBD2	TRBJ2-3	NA	CASSPGPSGAMGLDTQYF	TGCGCCAGCAGCCCCGGCCCTAGCGGGGCCATGGGACTTGATACGCAGTATTTT
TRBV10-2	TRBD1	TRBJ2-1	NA	CASSEFPDRGYNEQFF	TGCGCCAGCAGTGAATTTCCGGACAGGGGCTACAATGAGCAGTTCTTC